This TCR beta chain stems from a study of long-term antiretroviral therapy in people with HIV. A v3.0 immunoSEQ assay was performed at survey level. Assay used: immunoSEQ multiplex PCR; TCRdb lists only in-frame clones, some missing. The sample holds roughly 38,000 clones, roughly four fifths seen once. This clone appeared a few times. The junction had 4 bases not matched to a gene; V was cut back by 2 bases and J by 5 bases. Looked up from germline, CDR1 is SGHNT and CDR2 is YYREEE (reference sequence). The CDR3 runs 13 residues. This TCR derives from a man aged 18 to 29 with HIV. J is TRBJ2-7 and V is TRBV5-4; 7 nucleotides match TRBD1. The sequenced sample was unsorted PBMCs, obtained 0.3 years after starting antiretroviral therapy. CDR3 in DNA: TGTGCCAGCAGCTTCCAGGACAGGCACGAGCAGTACTTC. This codes for CASSFQDRHEQYF. The full variable domain, in which reference TRBV5-4 and TRBJ2-7 provide the parts outside the CDR3, is ETGVTQSPTHLIKTRGQQVTLRCSSQSGHNTVSWYQQALGQGPQFIFQYYREEENGRGNFPPRFSGLQFPNYSSELNVNALELDDSALYLCASSFQDRHEQYFGPGTRLTVT.